The rows below give T cell receptor beta chains drawn from one sample of a study of TIL therapy for anti-PD-1-resistant metastatic lung cancer. The data were produced by immunoSEQ multiplex PCR, yet TCRdb's version contains in-frame clones alone and is incomplete. This sample has roughly 16,000 clones, with more than 70% found just once. The specimen comprised blood, sampled at baseline. The source is a person between 25 and 79 years old with non-small cell lung cancer. The conserved cysteine and the conserved F or W are not part of the CDR3 here. The order of the fields is V gene, J gene, CDR3 protein.

>TRBV7-9|TRBJ1-6
ASSDRGGNSPLH
>TRBV27|TRBJ2-7
ASSFRTSGGEQY
>TRBV28|TRBJ1-2
ASSLTGGSRGSYGYT
>TRBV14|TRBJ1-3
ASSQSPAPGNTIY
>TRBV5-1|TRBJ2-1
ASSSPPAFSQF
>TRBV28|TRBJ1-6
ASSSSSSYNSPLH
>TRBV13|TRBJ2-3
ASSLGGGGTRIIDTQY
>TRBV7-8|TRBJ1-1
ASSLSPRASVTEAF
>TRBV28|TRBJ2-7
ASSLVGTGGYEQY
>TRBV5-4|TRBJ1-6
ASSLAGSSYNSPLH
>TRBV29-1|TRBJ2-3
SVGQGAWSTDTQY
>TRBV29-1|TRBJ2-6
SVGDRGPGANVLT
>TRBV5-1|TRBJ2-3
ATEGTASTDTQY
>TRBV29-1|TRBJ2-6
SVSTGGSGANVLT
>TRBV2|TRBJ2-2
ASTYHSGELF
>TRBV7-9|TRBJ1-2
ASSLALPGYGYT
>TRBV10-3|TRBJ2-2
AISESQGLNTGELF
>TRBV9|TRBJ2-1
ASSVSAGGPQEQF
>TRBV7-8|TRBJ1-5
ASSILQGNQPQH
>TRBV2|TRBJ2-5
ASSRQTTQY
>TRBV28|TRBJ2-7
ASSLGGSSYEQY
>TRBV7-9|TRBJ1-1
ASSLTGQGWYTEAF
>TRBV28|TRBJ2-7
ASSPPGGEQY
>TRBV6-1|TRBJ2-7
ASSDLGYEQY
>TRBV9|TRBJ2-2
ASSGGSGGAPNTGELF
>TRBV30|TRBJ1-1
AWIPGTGIIVNTEAF
>TRBV6-1|TRBJ1-2
ASAGGLDYGYT
>TRBV7-2|TRBJ2-3
ASSLAQSGGLSTDTQY
>TRBV5-5|TRBJ2-1
ASSLRQGLGNEQF
>TRBV7-2|TRBJ2-5
ASSLSSLAGGQETQY
>TRBV7-3|TRBJ1-6
ASSLIQNSPLH
>TRBV7-2|TRBJ1-4
ASSLGRAEKLF
>TRBV19|TRBJ2-1
ASSIGDYGPDNEQF
>TRBV19|TRBJ2-7
ASSIDSGAAYEQY
>TRBV13|TRBJ2-2
ASSLGRYRELF
>TRBV5-4|TRBJ1-5
ASSLMKAGIGNQPQH
>TRBV5-1|TRBJ2-2
ASSLRREWTGELF
>TRBV6-6|TRBJ1-2
ASSYSGRRYGYT
>TRBV14|TRBJ2-3
ASRETGSTDTQY
>TRBV27|TRBJ1-2
ASSLSGQGALYGYT
>TRBV10-3|TRBJ1-2
AIRTGGGGYT
>TRBV11-3|TRBJ2-5
ASRRTSGGETQY
>TRBV2|TRBJ2-6
ATYGSRIYSGANVLT
>TRBV11-1|TRBJ2-2
ASSSQLAGRGTGELF
>TRBV15|TRBJ2-5
ATSILDRSKRTQY
>TRBV18|TRBJ2-7
ASSPQREQY
>TRBV14|TRBJ2-2
ASSQVTGVGGELF
>TRBV7-9|TRBJ2-1
ASSSGTDNEQF
>TRBV5-1|TRBJ2-2
ASSPRGSNTGELF
>TRBV10-1|TRBJ2-4
ASSELGTGYSLAKNIQY
>TRBV5-1|TRBJ2-3
ASSLPTSGGGTDTQY
>TRBV5-1|TRBJ2-3
ASSISGGTDTQY
>TRBV2|TRBJ2-3
ASDQDRRGDTQY
>TRBV7-2|TRBJ2-1
ASSDIGGRSRYNEQF